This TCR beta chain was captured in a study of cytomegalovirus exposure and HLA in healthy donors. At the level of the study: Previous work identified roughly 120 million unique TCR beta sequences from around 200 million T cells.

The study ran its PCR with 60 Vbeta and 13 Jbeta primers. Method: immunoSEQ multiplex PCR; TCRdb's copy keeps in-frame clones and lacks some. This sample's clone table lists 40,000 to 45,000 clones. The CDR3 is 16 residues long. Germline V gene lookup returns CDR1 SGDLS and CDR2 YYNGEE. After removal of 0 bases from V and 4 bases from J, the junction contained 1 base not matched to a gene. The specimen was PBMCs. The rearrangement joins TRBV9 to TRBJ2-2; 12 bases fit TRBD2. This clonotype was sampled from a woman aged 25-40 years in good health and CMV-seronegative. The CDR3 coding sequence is TGTGCCAGCAGCGTAGGACTAGCGGGAGCCACCGGGGAGCTGTTTTTT. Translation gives CASSVGLAGATGELFF.